This TCR beta chain was profiled in a study of shared clonotypes between healthy human individuals. Overall study context: For every donor, three CD4 naive, three CD4 memory, two CD8 naive and one CD8 memory plates were used. Study results and caveats: The four-donor shared clonotypes exceeded non-shared clonotypes in generation probability, with non-shared ones scoring lower.

The CDR3 has 14 residues. CDR1 is PRHDT and CDR2 is FYEKMQ in the germline V gene (reference sequence). The V and J ends lost 1 base and 8 bases respectively, with 14 bases between them. The genomic DNA of each subset was split evenly across several immunoSEQ plates. Assay used: immunoSEQ multiplex PCR; TCRdb lists only in-frame clones, some missing. The sample shows about 2 million clones, about 94% of them seen only once. As concerns this clone: Antigen unknown.

Naive CD8 cells lacked CD45RO and underwent positive selection for CCR7, leaving out terminally differentiated effector memory CD45RA+ cells. This TCR derives from a man aged 18 to 29 in good health. The sequencing sample was made of naive CD8+ T cells sorted from blood. The chain has TRBV13 and TRBJ1-1, with D maybe TRBD1 (5 bases). The CDR3 sequence: CASSLEGGHYEAFF. CDR3 nucleotides: TGTGCCAGCAGCTTAGAGGGAGGACACTACGAAGCTTTCTTT. The full variable domain, rest sourced from reference TRBV13 and TRBJ1-1, is AAGVIQSPRHLIKEKRETATLKCYPIPRHDTVYWYQQGPGQDPQFLISFYEKMQSDKGSIPDRFSAQQFSDYHSELNMSSLELGDSALYFCASSLEGGHYEAFFGQGTRLTVV.